A selection of T cell receptor beta chains follows, all from one sample in a study of blood T cell repertoires in COVID-19. Here immunoSEQ multiplex PCR was the method, and the copy in TCRdb shows in-frame clones only, minus some. The sample yields around 260,000 clones, 75% to 90% seen once. Sequenced sample: peripheral blood. These receptors were taken from a woman in her thirties or forties who had recovered from COVID-19. Both conserved end residues are part of each CDR3. Each record gives: clone size, J gene, V gene, D gene, CDR3 protein, CDR3 DNA. The D gene is left open where the match is weak. Size tells how often a clone was seen (once, few, many) or the class of an expanded clone, and some rows leave it out.

clone size: .; J gene: TRBJ1-6; V gene: TRBV3-1/TRBV3-2; D gene: TRBD1; CDR3 protein: CASSQSWTGPTLHF; CDR3 DNA: TGTGCCAGCAGCCAATCCTGGACAGGTCCGACCCTCCACTTT
clone size: .; J gene: TRBJ1-5; V gene: TRBV6-5; D gene: .; CDR3 protein: CASSYSQGSNQPQHF; CDR3 DNA: TGTGCCAGCAGTTACTCGCAGGGAAGCAATCAGCCCCAGCATTTT
clone size: .; J gene: TRBJ1-1; V gene: TRBV2; D gene: .; CDR3 protein: CASSDWGGAYSEAFF; CDR3 DNA: TGTGCCAGCAGTGATTGGGGGGGCGCGTACTCTGAAGCTTTCTTT
clone size: .; J gene: TRBJ2-4; V gene: TRBV6-2/TRBV6-3; D gene: .; CDR3 protein: CASSYSKGGLMDIQYF; CDR3 DNA: TGTGCCAGCAGTTACTCTAAAGGGGGATTGATGGACATTCAGTACTTC
clone size: .; J gene: TRBJ2-1; V gene: TRBV6-1; D gene: TRBD1; CDR3 protein: CASSDGTGGFNEQFF; CDR3 DNA: TGTGCCAGCAGTGATGGGACAGGAGGGTTCAATGAGCAGTTCTTC
clone size: .; J gene: TRBJ2-1; V gene: TRBV9; D gene: TRBD2; CDR3 protein: CASSLSPTSGGANEQFF; CDR3 DNA: TGTGCCAGCAGCCTGAGCCCGACTAGCGGGGGGGCCAATGAGCAGTTCTTC
clone size: .; J gene: TRBJ2-5; V gene: TRBV19; D gene: .; CDR3 protein: CATSWGRVETQYF; CDR3 DNA: TGTGCCACGTCCTGGGGGCGGGTGGAGACCCAGTACTTC
clone size: .; J gene: TRBJ1-3; V gene: TRBV20-1; D gene: TRBD1; CDR3 protein: CSASRQGANTIYF; CDR3 DNA: TGCAGTGCTAGTCGGCAGGGGGCAAACACCATATATTTT
clone size: once; J gene: TRBJ1-5; V gene: TRBV27; D gene: .; CDR3 protein: CASSVAGQPQHF; CDR3 DNA: TGTGCCAGCAGTGTGGCGGGTCAGCCCCAGCATTTT
clone size: .; J gene: TRBJ1-5; V gene: TRBV1; D gene: .; CDR3 protein: CTSSQDEQPQHF; CDR3 DNA: TGCACCAGCAGCCAAGATGAGCAGCCCCAGCATTTT
clone size: .; J gene: TRBJ1-4; V gene: TRBV5-6; D gene: TRBD1; CDR3 protein: CASSQGGTGEEKLFF; CDR3 DNA: TGTGCCAGCAGCCAGGGGGGGACAGGGGAAGAAAAACTGTTTTTT
clone size: .; J gene: TRBJ1-2; V gene: TRBV10-3; D gene: TRBD1; CDR3 protein: CAISPGTGEDYGYTF; CDR3 DNA: TGTGCCATCAGCCCCGGGACAGGGGAAGACTATGGCTACACCTTC
clone size: .; J gene: TRBJ1-1; V gene: TRBV7-9; D gene: TRBD1; CDR3 protein: CASSLGQGFTEAFF; CDR3 DNA: TGTGCCAGCAGCTTAGGACAGGGGTTCACTGAAGCTTTCTTT
clone size: .; J gene: TRBJ2-7; V gene: TRBV2; D gene: .; CDR3 protein: CASSVGEYSYEQYF; CDR3 DNA: TGTGCCAGCAGTGTCGGGGAATACTCCTACGAGCAGTACTTC
clone size: .; J gene: TRBJ2-5; V gene: TRBV2; D gene: .; CDR3 protein: CASSGGKETQYF; CDR3 DNA: TGTGCCAGCAGCGGGGGTAAAGAGACCCAGTACTTC
clone size: once; J gene: TRBJ2-7; V gene: TRBV5-1; D gene: .; CDR3 protein: CASSLGWTEYEQYF; CDR3 DNA: TGCGCCAGCAGCTTGGGTTGGACAGAGTACGAGCAGTACTTC